These T cell receptor beta chains were read from a single sample in a study of blood T cell repertoires in COVID-19. Some clones are missing from TCRdb's copy, which holds only in-frame ones; the method was immunoSEQ multiplex PCR. The table shows about 130,000 clones, with roughly four fifths occurring only once. The sequencing input was peripheral blood. Receptors originate from a human donor in a cohort sampled during active COVID-19. CDR3s include the opening cysteine and the closing phenylalanine or tryptophan. D genes are given only for firm matches. A clone size is listed for some rows: how often the clone was seen (once, few, many), or a class if it is expanded.

j_gene	v_gene	abundance	d_gene	CDR3nt	CDR3aa
TRBJ1-2	TRBV20-1	NA	NA	TGCAGTGCTGCGGGAGGGACTGGCTACACCTTC	CSAAGGTGYTF
TRBJ2-3	TRBV6-4	few	TRBD2	TGTGCCAGCAGTGACGGACTAGCGGGGACAGATACGCAGTATTTT	CASSDGLAGTDTQYF
TRBJ1-5	TRBV7-2	few	NA	TGTGCCAGCAGCTTACAGGCGACAGGTAGCAATCAGCCCCAGCATTTT	CASSLQATGSNQPQHF
TRBJ2-7	TRBV6-5	NA	TRBD2	TGTGCCAGCAGGAGACTAGCGGGGGGGACCTACGAGCAGTACTTC	CASRRLAGGTYEQYF
TRBJ2-7	TRBV12-3/TRBV12-4	few	NA	TGTGCCAGCAGTTTCGACAGCTACGAGCAGTACTTC	CASSFDSYEQYF
TRBJ2-3	TRBV7-3	NA	NA	TGTGCCAGCAGCTTAACTCCACCCCAGGGTCTGGGCACAGATACGCAGTATTTT	CASSLTPPQGLGTDTQYF
TRBJ2-6	TRBV25-1	few	NA	TGTGCCAGCAGTGAGCTATCTGGGGCCAACGTCCTGACTTTC	CASSELSGANVLTF
TRBJ1-1	TRBV6-5	NA	NA	TGTGCCAGCAGTTACTCGTTTCAGGACACTGAAGCTTTCTTT	CASSYSFQDTEAFF
TRBJ1-2	TRBV10-3	NA	NA	TGTGCCATCAGTGAGACGGGAGGCGGCCGGAACTATGGCTACACCTTC	CAISETGGGRNYGYTF
TRBJ2-7	TRBV27	NA	NA	TGTGCCAGCAGTTTCGGAGGTGACTCCTACGAGCAGTACTTC	CASSFGGDSYEQYF
TRBJ1-1	TRBV3-1/TRBV3-2	NA	TRBD1	TGTGCCAGCAGCCAAGGCGGGACAGGGACCACTGAAGCTTTCTTT	CASSQGGTGTTEAFF
TRBJ2-1	TRBV30	NA	NA	TGTGCCTGGAGTGCCGCGGGGCGAGGGTCCTACAATGAGCAGTTCTTC	CAWSAAGRGSYNEQFF
TRBJ1-6	TRBV28	NA	TRBD1	TGTGCCAGCAGAACAGGGGGCGCTAATCGTAATTCACCCCTCCACTTT	CASRTGGANRNSPLHF
TRBJ2-7	TRBV7-8	NA	TRBD2	TGTGCCAGCAGCCAGGTGGGAGCGGGGGGCCATTACGAGCAGTACTTC	CASSQVGAGGHYEQYF
TRBJ1-4	TRBV4-2	NA	TRBD1	TGTGCCAGCAGCCAAGAAGACAGGGAAGGACTGTTTTTT	CASSQEDREGLFF
TRBJ1-4	TRBV18	NA	NA	TGTGCCAGCTCACTGGGCCTTAATGAAAAACTGTTTTTT	CASSLGLNEKLFF
TRBJ1-2	TRBV6-5	once	TRBD1	TGTGCCAGCAGTCGGGGACAGCCTAGGAACTATGGCTACACCTTC	CASSRGQPRNYGYTF
TRBJ1-5	TRBV5-4	NA	NA	TGTGCCAGCAGCTCGGGGGGAGTCCCCAATCAGCCCCAGCATTTT	CASSSGGVPNQPQHF
TRBJ2-7	TRBV6-5	few	NA	TGTGCCAGCAGTCAGGACAGTTCCTACGAGCAGTACTTC	CASSQDSSYEQYF
TRBJ1-4	TRBV4-1	NA	NA	TGCGCCAGCAGCCAAGTTTTAAGGGGGAAGGATGAAAAACTGTTTTTT	CASSQVLRGKDEKLFF
TRBJ1-4	TRBV28	NA	NA	TGTGCCAGCACAGCCTGGGGGGAAGTTGAAAAACTGTTTTTT	CASTAWGEVEKLFF
TRBJ1-4	TRBV18	once	NA	TGTGCCAGCTCACCGGAGATTGGCAGGGAGGGCGAAAAACTGTTTTTT	CASSPEIGREGEKLFF
TRBJ1-1	TRBV27	NA	NA	TGTGCCAGCAGTTTAGCCAGGGGAAGTACTGAAGCTTTCTTT	CASSLARGSTEAFF
TRBJ1-1	TRBV29-1	few	NA	TGCAGCGTCCGCTCGGACAGCCCTGAAGCTTTCTTT	CSVRSDSPEAFF
TRBJ1-2	TRBV4-1	NA	NA	TGCGCCAGCAGCCAAGCGGGGGTTCGCAGAACTTACTATGGCTACACCTTC	CASSQAGVRRTYYGYTF
TRBJ2-7	TRBV6-5	once	TRBD1	TGTGCCAGCAGTCCGACAGGGGATGAGCACGAGCAGTACTTC	CASSPTGDEHEQYF
TRBJ2-6	TRBV24-1	once	NA	TGTGCCACCAGTCGCGGCTTTGGGGCCAACGTCCTGACTTTC	CATSRGFGANVLTF
TRBJ2-1	TRBV6-5	few	TRBD2	TGTGCCAGCAGATCTAGCGGGGGAGTTCAGTTCTTC	CASRSSGGVQFF
TRBJ1-5	TRBV27	NA	NA	TGTGCCAGCAGTTTATCGGCAACAGCTTATCAGCCCCAGCATTTT	CASSLSATAYQPQHF
TRBJ1-1	TRBV5-6	few	TRBD1	TGTGCCAGCAGCCCAAAAACAGGGGAAGGATGGACTGAAGCTTTCTTT	CASSPKTGEGWTEAFF
TRBJ1-4	TRBV11-2	NA	TRBD1	TGTGCCAGCACCTTAGGACAGGGGCGGACTAATGAAAAACTGTTTTTT	CASTLGQGRTNEKLFF
TRBJ2-1	TRBV7-8	NA	NA	TGTGCCAGCAGCTTAGCTAGTGGGGCCACTACTGAGCAGTTCTTC	CASSLASGATTEQFF
TRBJ1-1	TRBV19	few	TRBD1	TGTGCCAGTAGTACGGGACAGCCGAACACTGAAGCTTTCTTT	CASSTGQPNTEAFF
TRBJ1-3	TRBV27	NA	NA	TGTGCCAGCAAGGAGGGAAACACCATATATTTT	CASKEGNTIYF
TRBJ1-3	TRBV7-5	NA	NA	TGTGTCAGAAGTCTCCCATCGACAGCTAAAGGAAACACCATATATTTT	CVRSLPSTAKGNTIYF
TRBJ1-3	TRBV29-1	NA	NA	TGCAGCGTTGCTAACGAATATCGAGGAAACACCATATATTTT	CSVANEYRGNTIYF
TRBJ1-1	TRBV12-3/TRBV12-4	NA	TRBD1	TGTGCCAGCAGTCCAGGACAGGGCCCTGAAGCTTTCTTT	CASSPGQGPEAFF
TRBJ1-5	TRBV6-1	NA	NA	TGTGCCAGCAGTGAAGTAGGGGCCAGCAATCAGCCCCAGCATTTT	CASSEVGASNQPQHF